These 3 T cell receptor beta chains share one sample of origin, sequenced in a study of blood T cell repertoires in COVID-19. Assay: immunoSEQ multiplex PCR; the TCRdb copy retains only in-frame clones and omits some. The sample contains about 120,000 clones, approximately 90% of which appear only once. The sample comprised peripheral blood. The receptors here all came from a man between 65 and 85 years old with active or convalescent COVID-19.

The chain links TRBV10-2 to TRBJ2-3; no reliable D call. V gave up 0 bases and J gave up 4 bases, with 8 bases separating them. Germline V lookup: CDR1 WSHSY, CDR2 SAAADI. CDR3 size: 14 residues. CDR3 nucleotides: TGCGCCAGCAGTGAGTCATATGGAGCAGATACGCAGTATTTT. Translating it yields CASSESYGADTQYF.

The chain is built from TRBV19 and TRBJ1-2; weak D call: TRBD1 (6 bases). The V gene's germline CDR1 is LNHDA and CDR2 SQIVND (reference sequence). The CDR3 is made up of 18 amino acids. Trimming shortened V by 3 bases and J by 3 bases, and 23 bases separated the two germline ends. CDR3 DNA sequence: TGTGCCAGTAGTATCAGTCTAGCGGGAGGGACACCTCACTATGGCTACACCTTC. Residues: CASSISLAGGTPHYGYTF.

The V gene is TRBV19, the J gene TRBJ2-7, with 7 bases identical to TRBD1. This CDR3 region has 15 residues. J lost 2 bases, V lost 10 bases, and 14 bases had no gene match. Germline V lookup: CDR1 LNHDA, CDR2 SQIVND (reference sequence). The CDR3 region is CATSTSGQLTYEQYF. The CDR3 DNA reads as TGTGCCACAAGCACCTCGGGACAGCTCACCTACGAGCAGTACTTC.